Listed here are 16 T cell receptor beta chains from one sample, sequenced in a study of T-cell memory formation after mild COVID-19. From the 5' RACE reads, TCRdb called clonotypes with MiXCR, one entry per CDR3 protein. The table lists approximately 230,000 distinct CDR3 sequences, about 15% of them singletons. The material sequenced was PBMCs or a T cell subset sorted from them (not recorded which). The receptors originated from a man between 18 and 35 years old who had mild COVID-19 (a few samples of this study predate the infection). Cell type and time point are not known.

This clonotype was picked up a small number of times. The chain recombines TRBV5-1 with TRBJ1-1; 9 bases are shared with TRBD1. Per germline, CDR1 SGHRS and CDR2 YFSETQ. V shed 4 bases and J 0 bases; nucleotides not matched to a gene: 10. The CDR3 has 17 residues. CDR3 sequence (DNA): TGCGCCAGCAGCGTATCCGGGACAGGGCCCCTGAACACTGAAGCTTTCTTT. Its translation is CASSVSGTGPLNTEAFF.

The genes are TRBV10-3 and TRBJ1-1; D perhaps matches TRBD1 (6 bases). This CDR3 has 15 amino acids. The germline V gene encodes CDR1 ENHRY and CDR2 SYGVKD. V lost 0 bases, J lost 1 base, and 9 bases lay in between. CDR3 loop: CAISESRGRNTEAFF. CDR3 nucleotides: TGTGCCATCAGTGAGTCTAGGGGGAGGAACACTGAAGCTTTCTTT.

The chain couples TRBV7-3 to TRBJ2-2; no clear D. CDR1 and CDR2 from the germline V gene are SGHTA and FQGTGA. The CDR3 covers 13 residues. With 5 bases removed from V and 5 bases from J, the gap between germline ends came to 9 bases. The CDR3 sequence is CASSAEPTGELFF. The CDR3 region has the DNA TGTGCCAGCAGCGCGGAACCAACCGGGGAGCTGTTTTTT. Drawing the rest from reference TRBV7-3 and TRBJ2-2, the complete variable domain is GAGVSQTPSNKVTEKGKYVELRCDPISGHTALYWYRQSLGQGPEFLIYFQGTGAADDSGLPNDRFFAVRPEGSVSTLKIQRTERGDSAVYLCASSAEPTGELFFGEGSRLTVL.

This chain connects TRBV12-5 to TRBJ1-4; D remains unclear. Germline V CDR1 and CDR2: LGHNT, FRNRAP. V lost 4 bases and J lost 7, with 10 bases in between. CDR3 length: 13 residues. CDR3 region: CASGSGWAEKLFF. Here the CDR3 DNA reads TGTGCTAGTGGTTCCGGGTGGGCTGAAAAACTGTTTTTT.

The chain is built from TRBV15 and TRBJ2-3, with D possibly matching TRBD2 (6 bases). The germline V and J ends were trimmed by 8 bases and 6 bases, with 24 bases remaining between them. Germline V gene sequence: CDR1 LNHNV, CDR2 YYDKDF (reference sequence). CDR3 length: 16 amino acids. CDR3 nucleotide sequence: TGTGCCACCTCGACCCCCGGTGCGGGGCTACAGGATACGCAGTATTTT. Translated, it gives CATSTPGAGLQDTQYF.

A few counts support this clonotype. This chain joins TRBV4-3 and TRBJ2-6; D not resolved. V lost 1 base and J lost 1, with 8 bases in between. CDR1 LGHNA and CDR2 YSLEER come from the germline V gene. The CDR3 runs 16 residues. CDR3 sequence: CASSQGARSGANVLTF. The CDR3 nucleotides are TGCGCCAGCAGCCAAGGGGCGCGGTCTGGGGCCAACGTCCTGACTTTC.

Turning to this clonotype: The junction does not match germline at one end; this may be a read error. The CDR3 DNA follows: TGTGCCAGCTCCCCACGGGAGTACAATGAGCAGTTCTTC. The encoded protein is CASSPREYNEQFF. This chain links TRBV18 with TRBJ2-1; tentative D call: TRBD2 (6 bases). CDR1 and CDR2 from the germline V gene are KGHSH and LQKENI. CDR3 length: 13 amino acids.

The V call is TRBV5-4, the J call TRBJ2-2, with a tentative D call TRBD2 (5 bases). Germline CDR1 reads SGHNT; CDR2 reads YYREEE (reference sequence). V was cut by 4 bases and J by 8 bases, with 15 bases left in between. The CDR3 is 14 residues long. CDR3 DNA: TGTGCCAGCAGCCATCCAACCGGGGTGGGGGAGCTGTTTTTT. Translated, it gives CASSHPTGVGELFF. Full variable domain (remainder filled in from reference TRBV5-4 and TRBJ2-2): ETGVTQSPTHLIKTRGQQVTLRCSSQSGHNTVSWYQQALGQGPQFIFQYYREEENGRGNFPPRFSGLQFPNYSSELNVNALELDDSALYLCASSHPTGVGELFFGEGSRLTVL.

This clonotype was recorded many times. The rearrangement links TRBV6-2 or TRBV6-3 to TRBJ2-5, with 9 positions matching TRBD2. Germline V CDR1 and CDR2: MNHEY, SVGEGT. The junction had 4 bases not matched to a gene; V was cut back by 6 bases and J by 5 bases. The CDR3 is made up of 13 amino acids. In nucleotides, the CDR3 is TGTGCCAGCAGGCGGGGGGGCTTTGAGACCCAGTACTTC. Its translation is CASRRGGFETQYF.

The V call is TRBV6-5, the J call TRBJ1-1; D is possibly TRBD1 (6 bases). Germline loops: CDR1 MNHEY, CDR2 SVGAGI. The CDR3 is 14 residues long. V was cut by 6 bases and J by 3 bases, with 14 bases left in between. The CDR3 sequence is CASSRTDLYTEAFF. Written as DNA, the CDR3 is TGTGCCAGCAGCCGGACAGACCTTTACACTGAAGCTTTCTTT.

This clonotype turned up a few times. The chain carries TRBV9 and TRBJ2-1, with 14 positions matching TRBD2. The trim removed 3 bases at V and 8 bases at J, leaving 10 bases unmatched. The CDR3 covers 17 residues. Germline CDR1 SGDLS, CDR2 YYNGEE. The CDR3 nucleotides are TGTGCCAGCAGCGCCCACAGGACTAGCGGGGGGTCGCATGAGCAGTTCTTC. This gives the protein CASSAHRTSGGSHEQFF.

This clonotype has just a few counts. The CDR3 coding sequence is TGCGCCAGCAGCCAAGATGTTTTGCGGGGAAACACCATATATTTT. As protein: CASSQDVLRGNTIYF. V and J are TRBV4-3 and TRBJ1-3; the D is unclear. Germline V gives CDR1 LGHNA, CDR2 YSLEER. CDR3 length: 15 amino acids. Trimming cost V 0 bases and J 4 bases, with 10 bases left between them.

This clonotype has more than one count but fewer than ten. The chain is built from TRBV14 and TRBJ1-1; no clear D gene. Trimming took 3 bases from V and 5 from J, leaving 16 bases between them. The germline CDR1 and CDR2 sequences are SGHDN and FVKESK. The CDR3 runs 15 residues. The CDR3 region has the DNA TGTGCCAGCAGCCACGACCCGCGTGGCGATACTGAAGCTTTCTTT. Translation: CASSHDPRGDTEAFF.

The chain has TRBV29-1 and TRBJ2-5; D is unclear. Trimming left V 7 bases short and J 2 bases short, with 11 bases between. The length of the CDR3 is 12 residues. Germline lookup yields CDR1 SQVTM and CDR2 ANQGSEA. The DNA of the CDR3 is TGCAGCGCCCTACTCTGGCAAGAGACCCAGTACTTC. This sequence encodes CSALLWQETQYF.

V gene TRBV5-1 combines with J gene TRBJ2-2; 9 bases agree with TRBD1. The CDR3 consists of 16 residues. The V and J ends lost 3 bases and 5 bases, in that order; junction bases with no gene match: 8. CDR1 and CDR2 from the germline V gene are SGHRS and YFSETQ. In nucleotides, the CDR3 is TGCGCCAGCAGCTACCTGACAGGGGGATGGACCGGGGAGCTGTTTTTT. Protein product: CASSYLTGGWTGELFF.

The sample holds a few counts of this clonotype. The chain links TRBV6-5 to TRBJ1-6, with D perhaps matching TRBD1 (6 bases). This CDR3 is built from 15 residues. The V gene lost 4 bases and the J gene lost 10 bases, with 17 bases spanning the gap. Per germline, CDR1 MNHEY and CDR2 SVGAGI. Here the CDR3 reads CASSSQGLGVSPLHF. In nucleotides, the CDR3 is TGTGCCAGCAGTTCACAGGGACTTGGGGTCTCACCCCTCCACTTT.